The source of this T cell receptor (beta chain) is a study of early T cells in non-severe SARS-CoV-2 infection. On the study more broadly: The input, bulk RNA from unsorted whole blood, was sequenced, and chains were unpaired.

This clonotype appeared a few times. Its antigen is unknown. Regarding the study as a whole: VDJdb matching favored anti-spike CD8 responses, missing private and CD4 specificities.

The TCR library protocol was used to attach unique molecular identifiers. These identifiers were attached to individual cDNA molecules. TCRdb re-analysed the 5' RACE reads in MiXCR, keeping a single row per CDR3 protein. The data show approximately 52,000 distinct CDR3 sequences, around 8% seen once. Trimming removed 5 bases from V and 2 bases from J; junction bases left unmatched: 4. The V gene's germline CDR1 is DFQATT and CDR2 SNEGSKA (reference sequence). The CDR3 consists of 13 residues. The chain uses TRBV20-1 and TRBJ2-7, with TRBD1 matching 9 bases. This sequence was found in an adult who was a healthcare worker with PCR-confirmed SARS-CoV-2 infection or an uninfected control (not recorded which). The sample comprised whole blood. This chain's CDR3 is CSAGDRDPYEQYF. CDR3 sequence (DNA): TGCAGTGCTGGGGACAGGGATCCCTACGAGCAGTACTTC.